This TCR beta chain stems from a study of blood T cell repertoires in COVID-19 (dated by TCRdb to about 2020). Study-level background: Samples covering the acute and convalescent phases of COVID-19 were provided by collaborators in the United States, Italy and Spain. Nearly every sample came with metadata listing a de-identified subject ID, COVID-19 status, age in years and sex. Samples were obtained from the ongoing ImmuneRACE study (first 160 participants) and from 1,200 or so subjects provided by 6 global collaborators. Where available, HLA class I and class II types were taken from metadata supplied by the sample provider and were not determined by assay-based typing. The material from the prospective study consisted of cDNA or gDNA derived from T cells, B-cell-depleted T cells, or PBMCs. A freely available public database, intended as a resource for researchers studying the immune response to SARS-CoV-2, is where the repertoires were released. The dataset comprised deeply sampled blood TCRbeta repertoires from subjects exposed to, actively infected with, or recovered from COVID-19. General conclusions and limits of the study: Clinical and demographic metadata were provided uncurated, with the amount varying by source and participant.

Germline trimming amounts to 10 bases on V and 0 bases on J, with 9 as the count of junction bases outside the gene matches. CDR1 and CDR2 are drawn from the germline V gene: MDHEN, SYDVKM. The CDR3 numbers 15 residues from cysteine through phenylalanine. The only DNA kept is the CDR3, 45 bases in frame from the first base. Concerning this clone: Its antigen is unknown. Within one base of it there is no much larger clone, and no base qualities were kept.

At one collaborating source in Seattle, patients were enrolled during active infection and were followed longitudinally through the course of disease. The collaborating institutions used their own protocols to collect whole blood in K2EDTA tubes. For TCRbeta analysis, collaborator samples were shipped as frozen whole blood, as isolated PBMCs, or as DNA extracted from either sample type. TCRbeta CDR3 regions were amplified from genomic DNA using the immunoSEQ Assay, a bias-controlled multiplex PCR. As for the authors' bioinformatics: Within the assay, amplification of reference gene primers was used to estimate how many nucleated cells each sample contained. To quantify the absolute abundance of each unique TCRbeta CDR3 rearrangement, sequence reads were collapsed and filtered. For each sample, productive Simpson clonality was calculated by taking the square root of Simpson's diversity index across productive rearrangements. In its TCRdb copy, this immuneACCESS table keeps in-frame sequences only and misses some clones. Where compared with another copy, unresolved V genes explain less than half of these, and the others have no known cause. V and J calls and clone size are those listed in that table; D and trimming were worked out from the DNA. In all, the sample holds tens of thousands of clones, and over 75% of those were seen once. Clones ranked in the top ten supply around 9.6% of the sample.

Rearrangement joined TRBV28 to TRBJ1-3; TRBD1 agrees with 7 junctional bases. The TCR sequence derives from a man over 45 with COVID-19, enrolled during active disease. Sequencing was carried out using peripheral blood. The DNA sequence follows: TGTGCCACCTCCCCGGACAGGACCTCTGGAAACACCATATATTTT. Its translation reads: CATSPDRTSGNTIYF.